Listed below are T cell receptor beta chains from one sample, sequenced in a study of blood T cells in healthy people across ages. From the 5' RACE reads, TCRdb called clonotypes with MiXCR, one entry per CDR3 protein. The table lists hundreds of thousands of distinct CDR3 sequences, roughly 24% of them singletons. The sample also formed part of further work on T cells of mothers and their children.

Sample: blood. The receptors stem from a boy between 10 and 17 years old in good health. Both conserved end residues are part of each CDR3. D genes are given only for firm matches. The size entry is marked missing in some rows and otherwise reads once, few, many or a size class.

>TRBJ2-1|-|TRBV9|-
CASSAEGRGALGEQFF
TGTGCCAGCAGCGCAGAAGGTAGAGGGGCCCTCGGGGAGCAGTTCTTC
>TRBJ2-7|TRBD1|TRBV20-1|-
CSAIEQGENYEQYF
TGCAGTGCTATAGAACAGGGGGAAAACTACGAGCAGTACTTC
>TRBJ2-1|-|TRBV28|few
CASSRGGGFDEQFF
TGTGCCAGCAGTAGAGGCGGTGGTTTCGATGAGCAGTTCTTC
>TRBJ1-5|-|TRBV19|few
CASSIDGGQGNQPQHF
TGTGCCAGTAGTATAGATGGGGGGCAGGGCAATCAGCCCCAGCATTTT
>TRBJ2-2|-|TRBV6-6|-
CASEGAGELFF
TGTGCCAGCGAGGGGGCCGGGGAGCTGTTTTTT
>TRBJ1-5|-|TRBV21-1|-
CASSKDYSNQPQHF
TGTGCCAGCAGCAAAGATTATAGCAATCAGCCCCAGCATTTT
>TRBJ1-1|-|TRBV6-6|once
CASNLQENTEAFF
TGTGCCAGCAACCTACAGGAGAACACTGAAGCTTTCTTT
>TRBJ2-7|-|TRBV7-8|-
CASSLWASSYEQYF
TGTGCCAGCAGCTTGTGGGCCAGCTCCTACGAGCAGTACTTC
>TRBJ2-7|-|TRBV28|few
CASSVSGTVYEQYF
TGTGCCAGCAGTGTTTCCGGGACGGTATACGAGCAGTACTTC
>TRBJ2-2|-|TRBV29-1|-
CSVQSGTGELFF
TGCAGCGTCCAATCGGGAACCGGGGAGCTGTTTTTT
>TRBJ2-7|TRBD2|TRBV6-2/TRBV6-3|-
CASSYSAGGTYEQYF
TGTGCCAGCAGTTACTCAGCGGGGGGTACCTACGAGCAGTACTTC
>TRBJ2-5|-|TRBV6-6|once
CASSYSMLGGRETQYF
TGTGCCAGCAGTTACTCGATGTTGGGGGGTCGGGAGACCCAGTACTTC
>TRBJ2-2|TRBD2|TRBV9|-
CASSSAGARTGELFF
TGTGCCAGCAGCTCAGCGGGGGCGCGGACCGGGGAGCTGTTTTTT
>TRBJ2-7|-|TRBV10-3|-
CAIPVRAPLEQYF
TGTGCCATCCCGGTCCGGGCACCCCTCGAGCAGTACTTC
>TRBJ1-2|-|TRBV28|-
CASSLGSAGYGYTF
TGTGCCAGCAGTTTAGGGAGCGCGGGCTATGGCTACACCTTC
>TRBJ1-1|-|TRBV29-1|-
CSVDGGLGSEAFF
TGCAGCGTTGATGGGGGATTAGGGAGTGAAGCTTTCTTT
>TRBJ2-5|-|TRBV15|few
CATSRGEATEETQYF
TGTGCCACCAGCAGAGGAGAAGCAACTGAAGAGACCCAGTACTTC
>TRBJ2-5|-|TRBV2|few
CASNGERETQYF
TGCGCCAGCAACGGGGAGAGGGAGACCCAGTACTTC
>TRBJ1-2|-|TRBV5-1|few
CASSLLGSDGYTF
TGCGCCAGCAGCTTGTTGGGGTCCGATGGCTACACCTTC
>TRBJ2-1|TRBD2|TRBV5-1|once
CASSLRTSGSKSEQFF
TGCGCCAGCAGCTTACGAACTAGCGGGAGTAAGAGTGAGCAGTTCTTC
>TRBJ2-7|-|TRBV7-9|few
CASSSATVTYEQYF
TGTGCCAGCAGCTCCGCGACAGTCACCTACGAGCAGTACTTC
>TRBJ2-7|-|TRBV18|-
CASSTYGGATYEQYF
TGTGCCAGCTCCACCTATGGGGGGGCAACGTACGAGCAGTACTTC
>TRBJ1-1|-|TRBV12-3/TRBV12-4|many
CASSLKGNTEAFF
TGTGCCAGCAGTTTAAAGGGAAACACTGAAGCTTTCTTT
>TRBJ2-7|TRBD1|TRBV29-1|-
CSAIAGTGSYEQYF
TGCAGCGCGATAGCCGGGACAGGGAGCTACGAGCAGTACTTC
>TRBJ2-6|-|TRBV29-1|-
CSVVSGANVLTF
TGCAGCGTTGTATCTGGGGCCAACGTCCTGACTTTC
>TRBJ2-5|-|TRBV5-1|-
CASSVWDYQETQYF
TGCGCCAGCAGCGTTTGGGACTACCAAGAGACCCAGTACTTC
>TRBJ2-1|TRBD1|TRBV2|-
CASRAGQGANEQFF
TGTGCCAGCAGAGCGGGACAGGGGGCTAATGAGCAGTTCTTC
>TRBJ2-3|-|TRBV30|-
CAWSATADTQYF
TGTGCCTGGAGTGCGACCGCAGATACGCAGTATTTT
>TRBJ2-4|-|TRBV19|few
CASRAWENIQYF
TGTGCCAGTAGGGCGTGGGAAAACATTCAGTACTTC
>TRBJ2-5|-|TRBV27|-
CASSLTLAITETQYF
TGTGCCAGCAGTTTGACCCTAGCGATCACAGAGACCCAGTACTTC